The 16 T cell receptor beta chains in this list originate from one sample, sequenced in a study of neurological immune-mediated disorders. TCRdb passed the 5' RACE reads through MiXCR, listing each CDR3 protein once. Of tens of thousands of distinct CDR3 sequences in the sample, over 20% are singletons; the top ten hold 20% to 25%. The sample comprised PBMCs. These receptor sequences come from a woman aged 70-85 years in good health.

There are many counts of this clonotype. The chain has TRBV5-1 and TRBJ1-2, with D hard to call. Germline loops: CDR1 SGHRS, CDR2 YFSETQ. This CDR3 contains 13 residues. The V and J ends lost 0 bases and 3 bases respectively, with 6 bases between them. CDR3 in DNA: TGCGCCAGCAGCTTGGTCGTAGACTATGGCTACACCTTC. This codes for CASSLVVDYGYTF.

This clonotype appeared many times. V is TRBV5-1 and J is TRBJ2-5; 16 positions agree with TRBD2. CDR3 size: 16 residues. J was trimmed by 5 bases and V by 4 bases; bases with no gene match: 5. Germline values: CDR1 SGHRS, CDR2 YFSETQ. CDR3 loop: CASSPGLAGGGETQYF. CDR3 DNA: TGCGCCAGCAGCCCGGGACTAGCGGGAGGGGGTGAGACCCAGTACTTC.

This clonotype was counted many times. This sequence joins TRBV5-5 and TRBJ1-1; D remains unclear. CDR1 and CDR2 from the germline V gene are SGHKS and YYEKEE (reference sequence). The CDR3 loop spans 14 amino acids. V gave up 1 base and J gave up 0 bases, with 7 bases separating them. As DNA, the CDR3 is TGTGCCAGCAGCTTGCCGGACTTGAACACTGAAGCTTTCTTT. Its protein is CASSLPDLNTEAFF.

The gene calls are TRBV4-1 and TRBJ2-3, with 8 bases aligning to TRBD2. This CDR3 contains 15 residues. CDR1 and CDR2 (germline): MGHRA, YSYEKL. The V and J ends lost 1 base and 3 bases, in that order; junction bases with no gene match: 3. CDR3 region: CASSQGGLVTDTQYF. The CDR3 coding sequence is TGCGCCAGCAGCCAAGGGGGACTAGTGACAGATACGCAGTATTTT.

The chain combines TRBV4-3 with TRBJ2-3; 15 positions agree with TRBD2. The germline V gene encodes CDR1 LGHNA and CDR2 YSLEER. V was pared by 3 bases and J by 6 bases, with 4 bases of the junction left unmatched. The CDR3 is 16 amino acids. CDR3 in amino acids: CASSHAGTSGGDTQYF. The CDR3 region has the DNA TGCGCCAGCAGCCACGCAGGGACTAGCGGGGGGGATACGCAGTATTTT.

The table lists this clonotype with many counts. This CDR3 reads CSVTGVSGNTIYF. In DNA, the CDR3 is TGCAGTGTAACAGGGGTCTCTGGAAACACCATATATTTT. The V call is TRBV20-1, the J call TRBJ1-3; 7 bases agree with TRBD1. Germline V gene data show CDR1 as DFQATT and CDR2 as SNEGSKA (reference sequence). The CDR3 loop spans 13 amino acids. The V and J ends lost 7 bases and 0 bases, in that order; junction bases with no gene match: 3.

A remark on this clonotype: A single base separates this from a much larger clone, so it may be a read error. V and J are TRBV20-1 and TRBJ2-2, with D possibly TRBD2 on 5 matching bases. The CDR3 has 12 residues. CDR1 is DFQATT, CDR2 SNEGSKA, per germline (reference sequence). The chain's CDR3 is CSASRTSGEPFF. CDR3 sequence (DNA): TGCAGTGCTAGTAGGACCTCCGGGGAGCCGTTTTTT.

At least ten counts were recorded for this clonotype. The chain employs TRBV29-1 and TRBJ2-3; D unclear. V shed 4 bases and J shed 2 bases, with 16 bases lying between them. Germline values: CDR1 SQVTM, CDR2 ANQGSEA. The CDR3 loop spans 15 amino acids. For the CDR3, the DNA is TGCAGCGTTGGGATTAGTGTCGACACCACAGATACGCAGTATTTT. Translating gives CSVGISVDTTDTQYF.

The genes are TRBV7-2 and TRBJ1-5; weak D call: TRBD1 (6 bases). The germline V gene encodes CDR1 SGHTA and CDR2 FQGNSA. The V end lost 2 bases, the J end lost 0 bases, and 11 bases lay between the germline ends. The CDR3 runs 16 residues. CDR3 sequence: CASSLTGTYSNQPQHF. The DNA for the CDR3 is TGTGCCAGCAGCTTAACAGGGACATATAGCAATCAGCCCCAGCATTTT. Variable domain in full (rest from reference TRBV7-2 and TRBJ1-5): GAGVSQSPSNKVTEKGKDVELRCDPISGHTALYWYRQSLGQGLEFLIYFQGNSAPDKSGLPSDRFSAERTGGSVSTLTIQRTQQEDSAVYLCASSLTGTYSNQPQHFGDGTRLSIL.

At least ten counts were recorded for this clonotype. The CDR3 nucleotides are TGTGCCAGCAGCTTAAACTTGAGTCCTAACTATGGCTACACCTTC. It is translated as CASSLNLSPNYGYTF. This chain connects TRBV7-2 to TRBJ1-2; the D is unclear. CDR1 and CDR2 (germline): SGHTA, FQGNSA. The germline V and J ends were trimmed by 2 bases and 0 bases, with 10 bases remaining between them. The CDR3 extends over 15 amino acids. Supplemented by reference TRBV7-2 and TRBJ1-2, the full variable domain reads GAGVSQSPSNKVTEKGKDVELRCDPISGHTALYWYRQSLGQGLEFLIYFQGNSAPDKSGLPSDRFSAERTGGSVSTLTIQRTQQEDSAVYLCASSLNLSPNYGYTFGSGTRLTVV.

The chain has TRBV5-1 and TRBJ2-1, with 7 nucleotides matching TRBD1. Germline V CDR1 and CDR2: SGHRS, YFSETQ. This CDR3 region has 15 residues. With V trimmed by 2 bases and J by 13 bases, 15 bases remained unmatched. The CDR3 DNA reads as TGCGCCAGCAGCTTTCGTGACAGGGAAGTCGAGACCCAGTTCTTC. This translates into CASSFRDREVETQFF.

The sample holds a few counts of this clonotype. V is TRBV6-6 and J is TRBJ1-1, with D possibly being TRBD1 (6 bases). The germline V and J ends were trimmed by 6 bases and 11 bases, with 16 bases remaining between them. Germline V gene lookup returns CDR1 MNHNY and CDR2 SVGAGI (reference sequence). The CDR3 has 12 residues. The CDR3 protein is CASRRGSAGAFF. The DNA of the CDR3 is TGTGCCAGCAGGAGGGGGTCCGCTGGGGCTTTCTTT.

In this sample, this clonotype turned up a few times. This chain joins TRBV15 and TRBJ2-5; TRBD1 aligns across 11 bases. V lost 0 bases, J lost 5 bases, and 11 bases stayed unmatched. This CDR3 is built from 18 residues. Germline values: CDR1 LNHNV, CDR2 YYDKDF (reference sequence). CDR3 protein: CATSRDFRTGGAKETQYF. The CDR3 nucleotides are TGTGCCACCAGCAGAGATTTTCGGACAGGGGGCGCGAAGGAGACCCAGTACTTC.

V gene TRBV7-2 combines with J gene TRBJ1-6, with D perhaps matching TRBD1 (6 bases). Germline values: CDR1 SGHTA, CDR2 FQGNSA. The length of the CDR3 is 15 residues. Deletions cut 5 bases from V and 7 bases from J, with 15 bases between. The CDR3 sequence is CASSPRAGENSPLHF. As DNA, the CDR3 is TGTGCCAGCAGCCCTCGAGCAGGGGAAAATTCACCCCTCCACTTT.

This clonotype showed up many times. The chain links TRBV5-1 to TRBJ2-5, with D perhaps being TRBD1 or TRBD2 (5 bases each). Trimming took 1 base from V and 6 from J, leaving 19 bases between them. The CDR3 is 16 amino acids. Germline CDR1 is SGHRS and CDR2 is YFSETQ. The CDR3 loop reads CASSLTVGADFKTQYF. CDR3 sequence (DNA): TGCGCCAGCAGCTTGACGGTCGGGGCAGATTTCAAGACCCAGTACTTC.

This clonotype has ten or more counts. The chain couples TRBV29-1 to TRBJ1-3; unclear D gene. The CDR3 has 12 residues. Germline V gene lookup returns CDR1 SQVTM and CDR2 ANQGSEA. Trimming shortened V by 4 bases and J by 4 bases, and 8 bases separated the two germline ends. The CDR3 sequence: CSVVAGGNTIYF. The CDR3 bases are TGCAGCGTTGTGGCGGGGGGAAACACCATATATTTT.